This T cell receptor beta chain was sequenced in a study of blood T cell repertoires in COVID-19. Across the study: T cells, B-cell-depleted T cells, or PBMCs supplied cDNA or gDNA.

Trimming pared 6 bases from V and 0 bases from J, leaving 11 bases between. The CDR3 consists of 15 residues. CDR1 and CDR2 (germline): KGHSY, FQNENV. The table came from immunoSEQ multiplex PCR; TCRdb's copy has only in-frame clones and leaves some out. Of around 380,000 clones listed, roughly 86% are singletons. Sequenced input: peripheral blood. The sequence was obtained from a human donor with acute or convalescent COVID-19. The donor label of this sample is uncertain. The genes are TRBV16 and TRBJ1-4, with D possibly being TRBD1 (5 bases). Written as DNA, the CDR3 is TGTGCCAGCAGTCCACCGGGGGCAACTAATGAAAAACTGTTTTTT. Translation gives CASSPPGATNEKLFF.